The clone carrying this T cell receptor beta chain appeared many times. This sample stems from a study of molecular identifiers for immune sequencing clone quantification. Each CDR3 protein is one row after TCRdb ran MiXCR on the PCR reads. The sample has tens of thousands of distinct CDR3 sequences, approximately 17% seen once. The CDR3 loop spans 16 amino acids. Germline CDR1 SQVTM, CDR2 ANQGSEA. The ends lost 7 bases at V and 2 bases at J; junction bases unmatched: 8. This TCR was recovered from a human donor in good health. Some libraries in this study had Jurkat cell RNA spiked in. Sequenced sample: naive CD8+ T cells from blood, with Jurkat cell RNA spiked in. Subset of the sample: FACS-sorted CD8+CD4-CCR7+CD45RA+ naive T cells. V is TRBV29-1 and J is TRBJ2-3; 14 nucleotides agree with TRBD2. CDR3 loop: CSATSGGAGYTDTQYF. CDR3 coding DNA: TGCAGCGCGACTAGCGGGGGGGCCGGCTACACAGATACGCAGTATTTT.